The 20 T cell receptor beta chains below all came from one sample that was sequenced in a study of cytomegalovirus exposure and HLA in healthy donors. The PCR was carried out with 60 Vbeta primers and 13 Jbeta primers. Generated by immunoSEQ multiplex PCR, the TCRdb table keeps only in-frame clones and is missing some. The repertoire holds roughly 100,000 clones, roughly 70% seen once, with roughly 3.5% in the top ten. The sequencing input was PBMCs. These receptors were taken from a woman in her 50s in good health and CMV-seronegative.

This sequence joins TRBV5-1 and TRBJ1-1; D possibly corresponds to TRBD1 (6 bases). The CDR3 runs 15 residues. Germline V gene sequence: CDR1 SGHRS, CDR2 YFSETQ. Trimming took off 4 bases at V and 6 bases at J, with 19 bases between the two ends. The CDR3: CASSVLQGGRPEAFF. DNA of the CDR3: TGCGCCAGCAGCGTACTACAGGGTGGCAGGCCTGAAGCTTTCTTT.

The chain links TRBV29-1 to TRBJ2-7, with 14 bases that match TRBD2. V gave up 6 bases and J gave up 3 bases; unmatched junction bases: 10. CDR3 length: 16 amino acids. CDR1 is SQVTM, CDR2 ANQGSEA, per germline. DNA of the CDR3: TGCAGCGTCACCGGGACTAGCGGGAGTTCCATCTACGAGCAGTACTTC. Protein product: CSVTGTSGSSIYEQYF.

This chain connects TRBV28 to TRBJ2-6; no clear D gene. The germline V and J ends were trimmed by 8 bases and 1 base, with 3 bases remaining between them. CDR3 length: 12 residues. Germline-derived CDR1 and CDR2 are MDHEN and SYDVKM. CDR3 in DNA: TGTGCCAGCTCATCTGGGGCCAACGTCCTGACTTTC. It specifies CASSSGANVLTF.

This clone was counted a few times. This chain connects TRBV7-2 to TRBJ2-7; 8 bases align to TRBD2. The CDR3 covers 15 residues. V lost 4 bases and J lost 3; bases outside the gene matches: 8. The V gene's germline CDR1 is SGHTA and CDR2 FQGNSA. The CDR3 nucleotides read TGTGCCAGCAGCTCCGTGGCGGGGGGAAACTACGAGCAGTACTTC. This sequence encodes CASSSVAGGNYEQYF.

This chain's CDR3 is CASSSGSGRVFDEQFF. The CDR3 nucleotides read TGTGCCAGCAGCTCGGGCAGCGGGAGGGTTTTCGATGAGCAGTTCTTC. V and J are TRBV7-9 and TRBJ2-1, with 10 bases fitting TRBD2. Germline V gene sequence: CDR1 SEHNR, CDR2 FQNEAQ (reference sequence). With 4 bases clipped from V and 8 bases from J, the junction kept 11 bases outside the gene matches. The CDR3 is 16 residues long.

The chain uses TRBV6-5 and TRBJ2-2; 7 positions agree with TRBD2. Germline CDR1 reads MNHEY; CDR2 reads SVGAGI. Trimming took 2 bases from V and 1 from J; bases not matched to a gene: 1. This CDR3 region has 15 residues. CDR3 in amino acids: CASSYGGENTGELFF. The CDR3 nucleotides are TGTGCCAGCAGTTACGGGGGGGAGAACACCGGGGAGCTGTTTTTT.

The table lists this clone with a few counts. V gene TRBV9 combines with J gene TRBJ2-1, with TRBD2 matching 8 bases. With V trimmed by 0 bases and J by 8 bases, 10 bases remained unmatched. Germline V gene lookup returns CDR1 SGDLS and CDR2 YYNGEE. The CDR3 length is 16 residues. The CDR3 DNA reads as TGTGCCAGCAGCGTAGACATCGGGACTAGGATGGATGAGCAGTTCTTC. This encodes CASSVDIGTRMDEQFF.

V usage is TRBV15 and J usage is TRBJ2-6; the D is unclear. The CDR3 consists of 15 residues. CDR1 is LNHNV, CDR2 YYDKDF, per germline (reference sequence). The V end lost 0 bases, the J end lost 0 bases, and 3 bases lay between the germline ends. The CDR3 DNA reads TGTGCCACCAGCAGAGACCACTCTGGGGCCAACGTCCTGACTTTC. This sequence encodes CATSRDHSGANVLTF.

This clone has more than one count but fewer than ten. The chain joins TRBV23-1 to TRBJ2-7, with 7 positions matching TRBD1. TRBV23-1 is an ORF for which the function is uncertain. This CDR3 has 19 residues. The V and J ends lost 1 base and 1 base, in that order; junction bases with no gene match: 16. The CDR3 spells CASSQYRGTDREHSYEQYF. CDR3 nucleotide sequence: TGCGCCAGCAGTCAATATCGGGGCACCGACAGGGAACATTCCTACGAGCAGTACTTC.

V usage is TRBV19 and J usage is TRBJ1-6; no firm D call. Germline loops: CDR1 LNHDA, CDR2 SQIVND (reference sequence). The CDR3 contains 16 residues. Trimming stripped 4 bases from V and 6 bases from J, with 16 bases between. Written as DNA, the CDR3 is TGTGCCAGTAGTAACGGTCTCGCCCGCGGTAATTCACCCCTCCACTTT. Residues: CASSNGLARGNSPLHF.

The chain uses TRBV7-9 and TRBJ2-1; D not certain. V was shortened by 4 bases and J by 7 bases, with 14 bases between the two germline ends. The germline V gene encodes CDR1 SEHNR and CDR2 FQNEAQ (reference sequence). The CDR3 sequence is 14 residues long. This chain's CDR3 is CASSSHGLSNEQFF. As DNA, the CDR3 is TGTGCCAGCAGCTCCCACGGTCTTTCTAATGAGCAGTTCTTC.

This clone occurred a few times. CDR3 amino acids: CASSQEAAGGTYEQYF. In nucleotides, the CDR3 is TGTGCCAGCAGCCAAGAGGCAGCGGGAGGGACCTACGAGCAGTACTTC. The rearrangement uses TRBV4-2 and TRBJ2-7, with 10 positions matching TRBD2. Germline CDR1 and CDR2: LGHNA and YNFKEQ. CDR3 size: 16 residues. V dropped 0 bases and J dropped 2; count of bases not matched to a gene: 4.

The V call is TRBV29-1, the J call TRBJ1-3; D is uncertain. This CDR3 has 13 residues. Germline V lookup: CDR1 SQVTM, CDR2 ANQGSEA. V was trimmed by 4 bases and J by 4 bases, leaving 11 bases between them. CDR3 sequence reads: CSVVGSVGNTIYF. As DNA, the CDR3 is TGCAGCGTTGTTGGTTCGGTAGGAAACACCATATATTTT.

The V gene is TRBV5-1, the J gene TRBJ2-6; TRBD1 might be the D (6 bases). V was clipped by 2 bases and J by 2 bases, with 11 bases between them. Germline CDR1 reads SGHRS; CDR2 reads YFSETQ. This CDR3 has 16 residues. CDR3 coding DNA: TGCGCCAGCAGCTTATATCAGGGGCCTGGGGCCAACGTCCTGACTTTC. It translates to CASSLYQGPGANVLTF. Based on the CDR3 plus reference TRBV5-1 and TRBJ2-6, the full variable domain is KAGVTQTPRYLIKTRGQQVTLSCSPISGHRSVSWYQQTPGQGLQFLFEYFSETQRNKGNFPGRFSGRQFSNSRSEMNVSTLELGDSALYLCASSLYQGPGANVLTFGAGSRLTVL.

The table lists this clone with a few counts. V and J are TRBV6-1 and TRBJ2-3, with 9 bases lining up with TRBD2. Trimming at V came to 8 bases and at J to 2 bases, leaving 8 bases not matched to a gene. This CDR3 is built from 15 residues. The germline V gene has CDR1 MNHNS and CDR2 SASEGT. The CDR3 loop is CASGGASGATDTQYF. CDR3 bases: TGTGCCAGCGGTGGGGCTAGCGGGGCCACAGATACGCAGTATTTT.

The genes are TRBV6-5 and TRBJ1-1; D remains unclear. Germline lookup yields CDR1 MNHEY and CDR2 SVGAGI. V was cut by 0 bases and J by 5 bases, with 10 bases left in between. This CDR3 comprises 14 residues. The CDR3 is CASSYSDLWTEAFF. The CDR3 DNA reads TGTGCCAGCAGTTACTCGGACTTGTGGACTGAAGCTTTCTTT.

The chain employs TRBV7-8 and TRBJ2-7; TRBD2 aligns across 10 bases. J lost 4 bases, V lost 1 base, and 10 bases had no gene match. The CDR3 sequence is 17 residues long. Germline CDR1 is SGHVS and CDR2 is FQNEAQ. CDR3 in DNA: TGTGCCAGCAGCTTAGTGTCAGACGCTAGCGGGAGTTACGAGCAGTACTTC. Translated, it gives CASSLVSDASGSYEQYF.

The chain combines TRBV7-2 with TRBJ1-1; no firm D call. Germline lookup yields CDR1 SGHTA and CDR2 FQGNSA. V lost 6 bases and J lost 1, with 9 bases in between. CDR3 length equals 13 residues. The CDR3 reads CASRRNGNTEAFF. Here the CDR3 DNA reads TGTGCCAGCAGGAGGAACGGGAACACTGAAGCTTTCTTT.

Here the CDR3 reads CASSYSGTVGEKLFF. As DNA, the CDR3 is TGTGCCAGCAGTTACTCGGGCACCGTGGGTGAAAAACTGTTTTTT. V usage is TRBV6-5 and J usage is TRBJ1-4; D unclear. The germline gives CDR1 MNHEY, CDR2 SVGAGI. V lost 0 bases, J lost 7 bases, and 12 bases lay in between. The CDR3 length is 15 residues.

This clone has a handful of counts. Its ends do not fully match the called genes, so a read error is possible. This chain joins TRBV29-1 and TRBJ2-7; 8 bases line up with TRBD2. This CDR3 has 11 amino acids. CDR1 SQVTM and CDR2 ANQGSEA come from the germline V gene. CDR3 sequence (DNA): TGCAGCGTTGATTTAAGCGGGGGATTATCATTC. This codes for CSVDLSGGLSF.